This T cell receptor beta chain was retrieved from a study of T cell repertoires in cytomegalovirus infection. Study-level points and caveats: HLA-C-restricted CMV clonotypes gave the most frequent clonotype in two of eight donors.

TCRdb processed the reads anew with MiXCR; each CDR3 protein has one entry. The table shows 700,000 to 900,000 distinct CDR3 sequences, with 25% to 30% occurring only once. The germline V gene has CDR1 MNHEY and CDR2 SMNVEV (reference sequence). The CDR3 has 15 residues. For this clonotype: What it binds is unknown. At one end the junction does not follow the germline gene, possibly because of a read error.

The V and J genes are TRBV27 and TRBJ2-1; TRBD2 agrees at 12 bases. This receptor was identified in a human donor in good health (CMV status not recorded). Some clones in this sample may be carry-over from other donors' samples. This specimen consisted of cultured CD8+ T cells from PBMCs, obtained from culture after CMV antigen stimulation. In DNA, the CDR3 is TGTGCCAGCAGCCCGACTAGCGGGGGCTACATTGAGCAGTTCTTC. Its translation is CASSPTSGGYIEQFF.